This TCR beta chain was recorded in a study of T cells after posttransplantation cyclophosphamide. Sampled 1 year posttransplant, controls received myeloablative marrow transplants, methotrexate and a calcineurin inhibitor. This clone was observed a few times. Only in-frame clones appear in the TCRdb table, and some are missing; sequencing was by immunoSEQ multiplex PCR. In the table there are roughly 14,000 clones, approximately 88% of which are singletons. This CDR3 comprises 15 residues. Germline V gene data show CDR1 as ENHRY and CDR2 as SYGVKD. V lost 0 bases and J lost 3, with 12 bases in between.

The clonotype comes from a male patient in his late teens or twenties who received an allogeneic stem cell transplant from a related donor, was CMV-positive, and had no GVHD. A subset of T cells may come from the graft donor. The gene calls are TRBV10-3 and TRBJ2-7; no firm D call. Sequences were derived from PBMCs, sampled 350 to 400 days after allogeneic stem cell transplant with calcineurin inhibitor and methotrexate. CDR3 coding DNA: TGTGCCATCAGTGAGTCTGCAGACAACCTCTACGAGCAGTACTTC. It yields the protein CAISESADNLYEQYF.